The clone carrying this T cell receptor beta chain was recorded many times. The antigen is undetermined. TCR beta libraries were made by quantitative 5'-RACE with molecular barcodes. Each CDR3 protein is one row after TCRdb ran MiXCR on the 5' RACE reads. The table shows some 70,000 distinct CDR3 sequences, with approximately 5.3% occurring only once. This record belongs to a study of CD8 T cells in ankylosing spondylitis. Germline V gene sequence: CDR1 SGHTA, CDR2 FQGTGA. The CDR3 consists of 14 residues. Trimming at V came to 5 bases and at J to 4 bases, leaving 5 bases not matched to a gene. Whole-study findings and limits: Disease-linked clones had a CD8+ phenotype and relatively low frequency in peripheral blood. One TCR beta motif, made up of several highly homologous variants, appeared characteristic of ankylosing spondylitis blood.

The origin of this receptor is a male donor with ankylosing spondylitis or in good health (not recorded which). V usage is TRBV7-3 and J usage is TRBJ2-3; 8 nucleotides align to TRBD2. The sequenced material came from blood, either unsorted or a sorted T cell fraction (not recorded which). The CDR3 DNA reads TGTGCCAGCAGCCTTGGACTAGCTCCAGATACGCAGTATTTT. Amino acids: CASSLGLAPDTQYF. Filled out from reference TRBV7-3 and TRBJ2-3, the complete variable domain reads GAGVSQTPSNKVTEKGKYVELRCDPISGHTALYWYRQSLGQGPEFLIYFQGTGAADDSGLPNDRFFAVRPEGSVSTLKIQRTERGDSAVYLCASSLGLAPDTQYFGPGTRLTVL.